The rows below give T cell receptor beta chains drawn from one sample of a study of cytomegalovirus exposure and HLA in healthy donors. The repertoire was sequenced with immunoSEQ multiplex PCR; TCRdb's copy has only in-frame clones and lacks some. The sample yields about 180,000 clones, roughly nine tenths seen once. The sample was PBMCs. These receptors originate from a man aged 18 to 29 in good health and CMV-seropositive. The CDR3 runs from the conserved cysteine through the conserved F or W.

CDR3aa | v_gene
CASSRGLEETQYF | TRBV6-5
CASSWPGRGYEQYF | TRBV7-9
CASSQAVNTYEQYF | TRBV4-1
CASSPRSNEQFF | TRBV27
CASSLQGTLGNEQFF | TRBV11-2
CASSFERGEETQYF | TRBV5-1
CASSTLGGSGETQYF | TRBV27
CASGDSSYEQYF | TRBV7-9
CASSYRIGVPNTGELFF | TRBV9
CASSALLRQALNEKLFF | TRBV9
CASGLGTGEAFF | TRBV12-5
CATRVSGTRYNEQFF | TRBV15
CASSLEDSEQFF | TRBV5-1
CASRWSSIDEKLFF | TRBV27
CASSRGGAGREDTQYF | TRBV27
CASSRAGYEQYF | TRBV6-4
CASTPRGGANYGYTF | TRBV28
CASSLDQGGTSGANEQFF | TRBV11-3
CASSINSFAAGDTDTQYF | TRBV19
CASSLGAGIYEQYF | TRBV7-6
CASSQSGRTSGGRYEQYF | TRBV23-1
CASSHRQGHTEAFF | TRBV4-1
CSASGWSKLFF | TRBV20-1
CASSSRGGTDTQYF | TRBV7-2
CASSLAQWGQDGYTF | TRBV11-2
CASSLEAGLGGYTF | TRBV7-2
CASSQDRTGVNTEAFF | TRBV4-3
CAWSVHSGGRREKLFF | TRBV30
CASSPPGGETQYF | TRBV7-9
CASSFRLSTPHSNNEQFF | TRBV7-4
CASSPGQINYGYTF | TRBV7-2
CAWSEENSSYNEQFF | TRBV30
CASSPPTSTGELFF | TRBV18
CASSVRDSYNSPLHF | TRBV7-8
CASSEAPGGYNEQFF | TRBV2
CASSLGGGRAYEQYF | TRBV5-5
CASSPLERLNTEAFF | TRBV4-1
CASSGQTGDTQYF | TRBV6-5
CATSGTGGTEAFF | TRBV6-1
CSANRVETF | TRBV20-1
CASSPGGWDEKLFF | TRBV9
CAIKDGQRNQPQHF | TRBV10-3
CATLQGAIGEQFF | TRBV11-2
CASSVGPSSYNSPLHF | TRBV9
CASSEGDRAEAFF | TRBV6-1
CASSSSGASSPLHF | TRBV27
CARNSGEKLFF | TRBV2
CAWSRLAGSYNEQFF | TRBV30
CASSQEPTGTSGRSDTQYF | TRBV4-3
CASSKREGGNEQFF | TRBV7-8